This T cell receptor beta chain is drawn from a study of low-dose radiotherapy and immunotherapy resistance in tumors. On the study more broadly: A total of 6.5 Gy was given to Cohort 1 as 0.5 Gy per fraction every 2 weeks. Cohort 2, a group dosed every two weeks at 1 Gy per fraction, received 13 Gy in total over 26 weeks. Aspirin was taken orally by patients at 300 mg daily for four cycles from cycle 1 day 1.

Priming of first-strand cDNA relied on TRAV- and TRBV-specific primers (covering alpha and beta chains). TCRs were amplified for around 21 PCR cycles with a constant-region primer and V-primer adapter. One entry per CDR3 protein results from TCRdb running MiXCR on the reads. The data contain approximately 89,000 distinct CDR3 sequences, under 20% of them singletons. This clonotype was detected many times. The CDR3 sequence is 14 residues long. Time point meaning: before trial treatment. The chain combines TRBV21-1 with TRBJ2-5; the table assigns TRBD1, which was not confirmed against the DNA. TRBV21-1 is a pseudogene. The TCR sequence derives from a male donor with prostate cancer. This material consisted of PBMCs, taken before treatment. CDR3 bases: TGTGCCAGCAGCGGGGGGGCCGTCCAAGAGACCCAGTACTTC. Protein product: CASSGGAVQETQYF.